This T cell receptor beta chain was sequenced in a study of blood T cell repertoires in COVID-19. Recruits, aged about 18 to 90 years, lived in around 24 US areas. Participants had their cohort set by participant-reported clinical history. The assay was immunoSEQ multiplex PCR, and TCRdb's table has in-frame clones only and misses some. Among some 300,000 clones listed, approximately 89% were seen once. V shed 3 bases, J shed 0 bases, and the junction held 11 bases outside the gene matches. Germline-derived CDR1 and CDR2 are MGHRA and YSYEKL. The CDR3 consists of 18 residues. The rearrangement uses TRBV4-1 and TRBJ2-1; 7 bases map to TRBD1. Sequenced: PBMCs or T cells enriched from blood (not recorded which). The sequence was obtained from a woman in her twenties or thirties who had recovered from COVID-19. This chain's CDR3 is CASSHPQDRDSSYNEQFF. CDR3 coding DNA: TGCGCCAGCAGCCACCCACAGGACCGGGACAGCTCCTACAATGAGCAGTTCTTC.